A single sample is the source of the 8 T cell receptor beta chains below, sequenced in a study of blood T cell repertoires in COVID-19. TCRdb keeps only in-frame clones here, not all; method: immunoSEQ multiplex PCR. The table has about 350,000 clones, 89% seen once. The sequenced sample consisted of peripheral blood. The origin of the receptors is a woman aged 60-75 years with COVID-19, enrolled during active disease.

The gene calls are TRBV7-6 and TRBJ1-3; D gene unclear. This CDR3 spans 16 amino acids. Deletions cut 2 bases from V and 3 bases from J, with 14 bases between. CDR1 is SGHVS, CDR2 FNYEAQ, per germline. The CDR3 DNA reads as TGTGCCAGCAGCTTAAAAACAGCTCATAATGGAAACACCATATATTTT. This sequence encodes CASSLKTAHNGNTIYF.

A few counts support this clone. The chain couples TRBV7-9 to TRBJ2-2, with TRBD1 matching 8 bases. The V gene end was trimmed by 5 bases and the J gene end by 1 base; junction bases not matched to a gene: 9. Germline CDR1 is SEHNR and CDR2 is FQNEAQ (reference sequence). The CDR3 runs to 17 residues. DNA for the CDR3: TGTGCCAGCAGCATACGATCCGGGACAGGGAACACCGGGGAGCTGTTTTTT. Its translation: CASSIRSGTGNTGELFF.

The rearrangement uses TRBV18 and TRBJ2-1; 8 nucleotides line up with TRBD1. The CDR3 contains 16 residues. Germline CDR1 and CDR2: KGHSH and LQKENI. V lost 5 bases to trimming and J lost 7 bases; unmatched junction nucleotides: 13. The CDR3 region has the DNA TGTGCCAGCTCATTTGGGCGCTCAGGGGGCGAAAATGAGCAGTTCTTC. Translation gives CASSFGRSGGENEQFF. Using reference TRBV18 and TRBJ2-1 for the parts outside the CDR3, the full variable domain is NAGVMQNPRHLVRRRGQEARLRCSPMKGHSHVYWYRQLPEEGLKFMVYLQKENIIDESGMPKERFSAEFPKEGPSILRIQQVVRGDSAAYFCASSFGRSGGENEQFFGPGTRLTVL.

This rearrangement joins TRBV20-1 to TRBJ1-6; possible D gene TRBD1, 6 bases. Germline-derived CDR1 and CDR2 are DFQATT and SNEGSKA (reference sequence). The V end was cut by 3 bases, the J end by 7 bases, with 13 bases between. This CDR3 contains 14 residues. This CDR3 reads CSASRGMGNSPLHF. For the CDR3, the DNA is TGCAGTGCTAGTAGGGGGATGGGGAATTCACCCCTCCACTTT.

The V gene is TRBV6-5, the J gene TRBJ1-5; 8 nucleotides align to TRBD1. Germline CDR1 reads MNHEY; CDR2 reads SVGAGI. The CDR3 sequence is 15 residues long. Germline trimming cut 6 bases from V and 0 bases from J; bases unmatched to any gene: 4. In nucleotides, the CDR3 is TGTGCCAGCAGGCGACAGGGGACTAGCAATCAGCCCCAGCATTTT. This gives the protein CASRRQGTSNQPQHF.

This chain joins TRBV19 and TRBJ1-4, with 8 bases identical to TRBD1. After removal of 5 bases from V and 13 bases from J, the junction contained 15 bases not matched to a gene. The CDR3 sequence is 15 residues long. Germline V gives CDR1 LNHDA, CDR2 SQIVND (reference sequence). Here the CDR3 DNA reads TGTGCCAGTAGTGCCGGGGACAGGATAATGAAATCACTGTTTTTT. It yields the protein CASSAGDRIMKSLFF.

The chain joins TRBV28 to TRBJ2-3; 8 nucleotides agree with TRBD2. The CDR3 loop spans 15 amino acids. Germline CDR1 and CDR2: MDHEN and SYDVKM. V shed 5 bases and J 2 bases; nucleotides not matched to a gene: 6. CDR3 region: CASSTLAGLTDTQYF. The CDR3 DNA sequence: TGTGCCAGCAGTACCTTAGCGGGACTCACAGATACGCAGTATTTT.

The chain employs TRBV19 and TRBJ1-2; tentatively, D is TRBD1 (5 bases). CDR3 size: 13 residues. The germline V and J ends were trimmed by 4 bases and 6 bases, with 12 bases remaining between them. Germline CDR1 LNHDA, CDR2 SQIVND (reference sequence). CDR3 in DNA: TGTGCCAGTAGTACTTATCAAGGGGATGGCTACACCTTC. It specifies CASSTYQGDGYTF. Together with reference TRBV19 and TRBJ1-2, the CDR3 gives the full variable domain: DGGITQSPKYLFRKEGQNVTLSCEQNLNHDAMYWYRQDPGQGLRLIYYSQIVNDFQKGDIAEGYSVSREKKESFPLTVTSAQKNPTAFYLCASSTYQGDGYTFGSGTRLTVV.